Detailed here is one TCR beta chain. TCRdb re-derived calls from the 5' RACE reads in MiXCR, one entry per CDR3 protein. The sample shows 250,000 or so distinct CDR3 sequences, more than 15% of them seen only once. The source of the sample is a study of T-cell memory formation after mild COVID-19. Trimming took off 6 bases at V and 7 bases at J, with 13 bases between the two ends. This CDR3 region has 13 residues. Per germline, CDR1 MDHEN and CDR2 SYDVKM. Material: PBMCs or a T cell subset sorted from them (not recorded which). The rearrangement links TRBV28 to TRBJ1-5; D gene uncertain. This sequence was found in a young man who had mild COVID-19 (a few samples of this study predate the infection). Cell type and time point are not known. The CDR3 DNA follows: TGTGCCAGCAGACGACACGGTAGCCAGCCCCAGCATTTT. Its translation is CASRRHGSQPQHF.